The clone carrying this TCR beta chain was picked up many times. Its antigen is unidentified. Researchers prepared the TCRbeta library using unique molecular identifiers, the study reports. MiXCR, run by TCRdb on the PCR reads, gives a single entry per CDR3 protein. The profile shows about 830,000 distinct CDR3 sequences, less than 20% of them singletons. This sample was taken from a study of T-cell reconstitution after alpha-beta-depleted transplantation in children. General study findings and limits: Newly produced T cells mostly provided counts and TCRbeta diversity after one year, as hyperexpanded clones declined. Some patients' high day-60 TCRbeta diversity was attributed to recipient cells surviving conditioning. Expanded clones from the graft, numbering several hundred, reportedly supplied alpha-beta T cells about two months after transplant.

The germline V gene encodes CDR1 MGHRA and CDR2 YSYEKL. This CDR3 spans 15 amino acids. J gave up 9 bases and V 1 base, and 8 bases lay outside the gene matches. The source was PBMCs, mostly from graft donor cells, collected 360 days after TCRalphabeta/CD19-depleted stem cell transplant. The receptor was derived from a male patient aged 5 to 17 who had a stem cell transplant for acute lymphoblastic leukemia, so the T cells may come from the graft donor. The chain carries TRBV4-1 and TRBJ2-1, with 8 bases identical to TRBD1. The CDR3 here is CASSQAPQGAGEQFF. CDR3 in DNA: TGCGCCAGCAGCCAAGCCCCCCAGGGGGCAGGTGAGCAGTTCTTC.